These 9 T cell receptor beta chains originate from one sample sequenced in a study of T cell responses to AZD1222 COVID-19 vaccine. Clones were read by immunoSEQ multiplex PCR, and TCRdb kept only the in-frame ones, dropping some. The table has about 200,000 clones, more than 85% seen once; the top ten hold 3.4%. Sequencing used peripheral blood, obtained 28 days after the second AZD1222 dose. The receptors stem from an adult who received the AZD1222 COVID-19 vaccine.

The V call is TRBV24-1, the J call TRBJ2-2; D is undetermined. The germline gives CDR1 KGHDR, CDR2 SFDVKD. The CDR3 sequence is 14 residues long. Trimming removed 1 base at V and 7 bases at J, with 9 bases between. The CDR3 is CATSDFRGNGELFF. The DNA for the CDR3 is TGTGCCACCAGTGATTTTCGAGGAAACGGGGAGCTGTTTTTT.

The chain couples TRBV7-9 to TRBJ2-7; D ambiguous. The germline V gene has CDR1 SEHNR and CDR2 FQNEAQ (reference sequence). The ends were cut back, 2 bases at V and 6 bases at J, with 8 bases in the middle. The CDR3 spans 12 residues. CDR3 amino acids: CASSLSTGEQYF. Here the CDR3 DNA reads TGTGCCAGCAGCTTATCCACGGGCGAGCAGTACTTC.

This sequence joins TRBV30 and TRBJ2-7; weak D call: TRBD1 (5 bases). The V gene's germline CDR1 is GTSNPN and CDR2 SVGIG (reference sequence). Trimming removed 3 bases from V and 4 bases from J, with 10 bases in between. CDR3 length: 12 residues. CDR3 sequence (DNA): TGTGCCTGGAGGGACACTATATACGAGCAGTACTTC. Amino acid sequence: CAWRDTIYEQYF.

This clone has a handful of counts. The chain's CDR3 is CASSVAVRGSGNTIYF. The CDR3, as DNA: TGTGCCAGCAGCGTAGCGGTACGGGGCTCTGGAAACACCATATATTTT. This chain joins TRBV9 and TRBJ1-3; D remains ambiguous. Germline V CDR1 and CDR2: SGDLS, YYNGEE. This CDR3 comprises 16 residues. Trimming left V 0 bases short and J 0 bases short, with 10 bases between. The full variable domain, completed using reference TRBV9 and TRBJ1-3, is DSGVTQTPKHLITATGQRVTLRCSPRSGDLSVYWYQQSLDQGLQFLIQYYNGEERAKGNILERFSAQQFPDLHSELNLSSLELGDSALYFCASSVAVRGSGNTIYFGEGSWLTVV.

This chain connects TRBV2 to TRBJ2-7; 11 bases are shared with TRBD2. V was clipped by 8 bases and J by 3 bases; unmatched bases: 3. Germline V lookup: CDR1 SNHLY, CDR2 FYNNEI. The CDR3 is made up of 13 amino acids. The CDR3 here is CASLAGGLYEQYF. CDR3 DNA sequence: TGTGCCAGCCTAGCGGGAGGTCTCTACGAGCAGTACTTC.

A single count supports this clone. The rearrangement joins TRBV2 to TRBJ1-5; 7 positions agree with TRBD1. V gave up 4 bases and J gave up 4 bases; unmatched junction bases: 7. The CDR3 sequence is 15 residues long. In germline, CDR1 is SNHLY, CDR2 FYNNEI. The CDR3: CASSGGGGRNQPQHF. CDR3 DNA sequence: TGTGCCAGCAGTGGAGGGGGCGGCAGGAATCAGCCCCAGCATTTT.

V is TRBV30 and J is TRBJ1-2; possibly TRBD1 for D (5 bases). V shed 3 bases and J shed 3 bases, with 11 bases lying between them. Germline lookup yields CDR1 GTSNPN and CDR2 SVGIG (reference sequence). This CDR3 spans 13 amino acids. CDR3 in DNA: TGTGCCTGGAGCGCTGACAGATACTATGGCTACACCTTC. Amino acids: CAWSADRYYGYTF.

This sequence joins TRBV19 and TRBJ2-7, with D perhaps matching TRBD2 (5 bases). The V gene lost 0 bases and the J gene lost 5 bases, with 11 bases spanning the gap. The CDR3 sequence is 14 residues long. CDR1 and CDR2 (germline): LNHDA, SQIVND (reference sequence). CDR3 loop: CASSIDSMRDEQYF. The CDR3, as DNA: TGTGCCAGTAGTATAGATAGTATGAGGGACGAGCAGTACTTC.

The V and J genes are TRBV20-1 and TRBJ1-1; D is unclear. V lost 1 base and J 4 bases, leaving 4 bases between the germline ends. CDR1 and CDR2 from the germline V gene are DFQATT and SNEGSKA (reference sequence). The CDR3 loop spans 11 amino acids. CDR3 in DNA: TGCAGTGCTAGAGGGGTCACTGAAGCTTTCTTT. It translates to CSARGVTEAFF.